The 9 T cell receptor beta chains in this list originate from one sample, sequenced in a study of shared clonotypes between healthy human individuals. Profiled with immunoSEQ multiplex PCR; TCRdb holds only in-frame clones, not every one. The top ten clones hold 1% to 1.5% of a sample with over a million clones, roughly 95% of them seen once. Source material: naive CD4+ T cells sorted from blood. Subset here: CD45RA+ positively selected. Receptors originate from a man aged 30-40 years in good health.

About this clone: Other DNA sequences within the sample encode an identical CDR3. Here the CDR3 reads CASSLGASGLTDTQYF. For the CDR3, the DNA is TGCGCCAGCAGCTTGGGCGCTAGCGGACTCACAGATACGCAGTATTTT. This rearrangement joins TRBV5-1 to TRBJ2-3, with 7 bases aligning to TRBD2. The V segment lost 0 bases and the J segment 2 bases; nucleotides outside the gene matches: 6. Per the germline V gene, CDR1 is SGHRS and CDR2 is YFSETQ. The CDR3 consists of 16 residues.

Remarks on this clone: Additional DNA sequences in this sample encode the identical CDR3. This chain links TRBV7-9 with TRBJ2-3, with unresolved D. Trimming removed 3 bases from V and 2 bases from J, with 6 bases in between. Germline V gene lookup returns CDR1 SEHNR and CDR2 FQNEAQ (reference sequence). The CDR3 has 13 residues. CDR3 DNA: TGTGCCAGCAGCTTGCGGAACACAGATACGCAGTATTTT. This encodes CASSLRNTDTQYF.

The V gene is TRBV6-7, the J gene TRBJ2-7; tentative D call: TRBD1 (6 bases). TRBV6-7 is an ORF, with its function uncertain. The CDR3 contains 16 residues. The germline V and J ends were trimmed by 6 bases and 0 bases, with 18 bases remaining between them. The chain's CDR3 is CASRYNRTVLSYEQYF. CDR3 in DNA: TGTGCCAGCAGATACAACCGGACAGTACTCTCCTACGAGCAGTACTTC.

V gene TRBV4-1 combines with J gene TRBJ1-1; 10 nucleotides agree with TRBD1. The V gene end was trimmed by 4 bases and the J gene end by 5 bases; junction bases not matched to a gene: 7. Germline CDR1 reads MGHRA; CDR2 reads YSYEKL. The CDR3 runs to 15 residues. In DNA, the CDR3 is TGCGCCAGCAGCCCCTGGGACAGGGGAAAGACTGAAGCTTTCTTT. Its protein product is CASSPWDRGKTEAFF.

The CDR3 bases are TGTGCCAGTAGTATAGGTCCCCGCGGGACAGGTTCCTACGAGCAGTACTTC. Protein: CASSIGPRGTGSYEQYF. The rearrangement links TRBV19 to TRBJ2-7, with 8 nucleotides matching TRBD1. This CDR3 has 17 residues. V shed 1 base and J 1 base; nucleotides not matched to a gene: 9. Germline values: CDR1 LNHDA, CDR2 SQIVND (reference sequence).

The J gene is TRBJ2-3, the V gene TRBV4-3; D remains unclear. Looked up from germline, CDR1 is LGHNA and CDR2 is YSLEER. This CDR3 comprises 13 residues. V was clipped by 4 bases and J by 6 bases, with 11 bases between them. CDR3 bases: TGCGCCAGCAGCCTGATTGGGGTTGATACGCAGTATTTT. Encoded protein: CASSLIGVDTQYF.

The rearrangement links TRBV5-1 to TRBJ2-1; 8 bases align to TRBD2. The CDR3 contains 14 residues. The ends lost 1 base at V and 7 bases at J; junction bases unmatched: 4. CDR1 is SGHRS and CDR2 is YFSETQ in the germline V gene. The CDR3 spells CASSLQAGVNEQFF. The CDR3 region has the DNA TGCGCCAGCAGCTTGCAAGCGGGAGTGAATGAGCAGTTCTTC.

The chain is built from TRBV5-4 and TRBJ2-7; D is possibly TRBD1 (5 bases). Germline V gene data show CDR1 as SGHNT and CDR2 as YYREEE (reference sequence). The CDR3 consists of 13 residues. Trimming took 0 bases from V and 3 from J, leaving 7 bases between them. The CDR3 sequence: CASSLGTFYEQYF. The CDR3 bases are TGTGCCAGCAGCTTGGGGACATTCTACGAGCAGTACTTC.

The chain carries TRBV2 and TRBJ2-5, with 9 positions matching TRBD2. The CDR3 contains 16 residues. Germline V gene sequence: CDR1 SNHLY, CDR2 FYNNEI. After removal of 5 bases from V and 4 bases from J, the junction contained 11 bases not matched to a gene. This CDR3 reads CASSRQLAGAGETQYF. The CDR3 coding sequence is TGTGCCAGCAGTCGCCAATTAGCGGGAGCGGGAGAGACCCAGTACTTC.